Many counts were recorded for the clone carrying this T cell receptor beta chain. Its antigen is not known. This entry comes from a study of blood T cells in healthy people across ages. General observations from the study: Unknown donor CMV status possibly confounded expanded clonotype changes.

A second PCR, run for about 7 to 11 cycles, used a sample-barcoded 5' primer plus a J-beta primer mix. TCRdb ran MiXCR on the 5' RACE reads and lists one entry per CDR3 protein. Of fewer than 750,000 distinct CDR3 sequences in the sample, roughly half were seen once. Specimen: blood. The origin of this receptor is a woman aged 80 or over in good health.

The CDR3 DNA sequence: TGTGCCAGCAGCTTAGGGTTTAGGGGGGCTTTCTTT. Protein product: CASSLGFRGAFF. The rearrangement links TRBV7-2 to TRBJ1-1, with a possible D match to TRBD1 (6 bases). The CDR3 is 12 amino acids. V lost 1 base, J lost 11 bases, and 11 bases lay in between. Germline V gene data show CDR1 as SGHTA and CDR2 as FQGNSA.